A selection of T cell receptor beta chains follows, all from one sample in a study of blood T cell repertoires in COVID-19. Assay: immunoSEQ multiplex PCR; the TCRdb copy retains only in-frame clones and omits some. Found here are under 200,000 clones, approximately 80% of them singletons; the top ten hold roughly 12%. The sequencing sample was made of PBMCs or T cells enriched from blood (not recorded which). These receptors originate from a man over 45 who had recovered from COVID-19. Each CDR3 is given with its conserved first and last residue.

TRBV9	TRBJ1-1	CASSPGQGMNTEAFF
TRBV24-1	TRBJ2-2	CATSDGGYERELFF
TRBV7-2	TRBJ1-2	CASSEGVGARGYTF
TRBV7-6	TRBJ1-1	CASSSSRGANKAFF
TRBV19	TRBJ1-1	CASSTQGLRAEAFF
TRBV10-3	TRBJ1-2	CAIRQGDGYTF
TRBV28	TRBJ1-6	CASSLKGTPLHF
TRBV6-5	TRBJ2-5	CASSYAGGTQETQYF
TRBV7-2	TRBJ1-5	CASSLGRYSNQPQHF
TRBV10-3	TRBJ1-2	CAISWKGHSGYSNYGYTF
TRBV2	TRBJ1-6	CASNPGGGRNSPLHF
TRBV28	TRBJ1-6	CASSIGQGNSPLHF
TRBV7-2	TRBJ1-5	CASTLDREPNQPQHF